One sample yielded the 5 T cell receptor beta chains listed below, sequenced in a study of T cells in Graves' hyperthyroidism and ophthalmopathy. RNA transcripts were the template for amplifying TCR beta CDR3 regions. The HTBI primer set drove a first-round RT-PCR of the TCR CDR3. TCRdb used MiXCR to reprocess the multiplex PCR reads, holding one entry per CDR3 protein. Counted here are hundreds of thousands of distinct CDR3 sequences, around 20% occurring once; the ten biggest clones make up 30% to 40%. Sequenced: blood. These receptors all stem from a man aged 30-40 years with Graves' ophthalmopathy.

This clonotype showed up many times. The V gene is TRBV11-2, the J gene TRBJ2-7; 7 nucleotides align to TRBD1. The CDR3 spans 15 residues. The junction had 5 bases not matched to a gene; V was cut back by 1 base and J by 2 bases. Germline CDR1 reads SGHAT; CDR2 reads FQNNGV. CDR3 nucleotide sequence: TGTGCCAGCAGCTTAGTTGCAGGGGGAACCTACGAGCAGTACTTC. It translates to CASSLVAGGTYEQYF.

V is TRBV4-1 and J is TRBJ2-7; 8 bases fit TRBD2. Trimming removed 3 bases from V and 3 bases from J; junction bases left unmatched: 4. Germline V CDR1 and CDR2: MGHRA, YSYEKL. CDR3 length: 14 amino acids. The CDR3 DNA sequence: TGCGCCAGCAGCCATGTAGGGACTAGCTACGAGCAGTACTTC. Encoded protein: CASSHVGTSYEQYF.

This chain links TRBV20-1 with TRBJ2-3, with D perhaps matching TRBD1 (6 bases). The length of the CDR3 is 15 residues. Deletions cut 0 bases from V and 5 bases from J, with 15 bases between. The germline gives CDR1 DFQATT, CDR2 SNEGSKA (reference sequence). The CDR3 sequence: CSARDLYRAGDTQYF. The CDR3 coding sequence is TGCAGTGCTAGAGATCTCTACAGGGCTGGAGATACGCAGTATTTT.

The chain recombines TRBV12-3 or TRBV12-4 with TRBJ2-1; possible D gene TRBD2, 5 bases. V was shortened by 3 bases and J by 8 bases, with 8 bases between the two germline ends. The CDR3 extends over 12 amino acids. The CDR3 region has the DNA TGTGCCAGCAGTTTTCTGAGGGATGAGCAGTTCTTC. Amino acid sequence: CASSFLRDEQFF.

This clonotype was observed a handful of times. The CDR3 is CSARDGDRGWGDTQYF. In DNA, the CDR3 is TGCAGTGCTAGAGATGGGGACAGGGGATGGGGAGATACGCAGTATTTT. The chain combines TRBV20-1 with TRBJ2-3; the match to TRBD1 covers 10 bases. This CDR3 has 16 amino acids. Trimming took 0 bases from V and 5 from J; bases not matched to a gene: 8. The germline V gene encodes CDR1 DFQATT and CDR2 SNEGSKA (reference sequence).